The 5 T cell receptor beta chains below were found in one sample sequenced in a study of shared clonotypes between healthy human individuals. The naive CD8 population came from CD45RO-negative cells selected for CCR7, without terminally differentiated effector memory CD45RA+ cells. Sequencing was performed with immunoSEQ multiplex PCR; in TCRdb, only in-frame clones are kept and a portion is missing. This sample carries about 580,000 clones, roughly 98% of them seen once, and the ten largest clones take approximately 0.33%. Sequencing input: naive CD8+ T cells sorted from blood. These receptors were collected from a man aged 25-45 years in good health.

The chain combines TRBV9 with TRBJ2-3; 11 bases fit TRBD2. This CDR3 comprises 16 residues. From germline, CDR1 is SGDLS and CDR2 YYNGEE. Trimming cost V 3 bases and J 0 bases; bases outside gene matches: 3. The CDR3 protein is CASSEGLAVSTDTQYF. The CDR3 DNA reads TGTGCCAGCAGCGAGGGACTAGCGGTGAGCACAGATACGCAGTATTTT.

The chain employs TRBV30 and TRBJ2-5, with a weak D call TRBD2 (6 bases). V dropped 0 bases and J dropped 1 base, with 12 bases sitting between them. The CDR3 is 15 amino acids. Germline V lookup: CDR1 GTSNPN, CDR2 SVGIG (reference sequence). The CDR3 is CAWSVPGGLQETQYF. In nucleotides, the CDR3 is TGTGCCTGGAGTGTACCCGGGGGACTCCAAGAGACCCAGTACTTC. The full variable domain, completed using reference TRBV30 and TRBJ2-5, is SQTIHQWPATLVQPVGSPLSLECTVEGTSNPNLYWYRQAAGRGLQLLFYSVGIGQISSEVPQNLSASRPQDRQFILSSKKLLLSDSGFYLCAWSVPGGLQETQYFGPGTRLLVL.

The V gene is TRBV27, the J gene TRBJ2-7, with D perhaps matching TRBD1 (5 bases). The V gene's germline CDR1 is MNHEY and CDR2 SMNVEV (reference sequence). With 5 bases removed from V and 3 bases from J, the gap between germline ends came to 8 bases. The CDR3 has 12 residues. The CDR3 DNA follows: TGTGCCAGCAGTCCGACAGTCTACGAGCAGTACTTC. Translating it yields CASSPTVYEQYF.

This sequence joins TRBV4-1 and TRBJ2-3; tentative D call: TRBD1 (6 bases). Trimming cost V 1 base and J 6 bases, with 14 bases left between them. This CDR3 has 15 residues. Per germline, CDR1 MGHRA and CDR2 YSYEKL. The CDR3 DNA follows: TGCGCCAGCAGCCAAGTGGGCAGGGGTGAGGATACGCAGTATTTT. Amino acid sequence: CASSQVGRGEDTQYF.

This chain joins TRBV9 and TRBJ2-1, with TRBD2 matching 8 bases. Germline CDR1 is SGDLS and CDR2 is YYNGEE. The junction had 4 bases not matched to a gene; V was cut back by 0 bases and J by 8 bases. CDR3 length: 14 residues. CDR3 in DNA: TGTGCCAGCAGCGTAGTGAGCGGGAGTCATGAGCAGTTCTTC. Residues: CASSVVSGSHEQFF.